The clone carrying this TCR beta chain showed up many times. The source of the sample is a study of T cells in Graves' hyperthyroidism and ophthalmopathy. There were TCR beta CDR3 regions amplified from RNA transcripts. Using the HTBI primer set, a first-round RT-PCR was run on the TCR CDR3. TCRdb used MiXCR to reprocess the multiplex PCR reads, holding one entry per CDR3 protein. The sample lists a few hundred thousand distinct CDR3 sequences, more than 45% occurring once. This TCR was recovered from a woman aged 18-30 years with Graves' hyperthyroidism. Sequencing was done on a sample of peripheral blood or thyroid tissue (not recorded which).

This CDR3 reads CASSLDPRVYGYTF. In DNA form, the CDR3 reads TGTGCCAGCAGCTTGGACCCACGGGTCTATGGCTACACCTTC. The chain recombines TRBV5-6 with TRBJ1-2; D remains ambiguous. Trimming took off 0 bases at V and 4 bases at J, with 10 bases between the two ends. Per germline, CDR1 SGHDT and CDR2 YYEEEE. The length of the CDR3 is 14 residues.